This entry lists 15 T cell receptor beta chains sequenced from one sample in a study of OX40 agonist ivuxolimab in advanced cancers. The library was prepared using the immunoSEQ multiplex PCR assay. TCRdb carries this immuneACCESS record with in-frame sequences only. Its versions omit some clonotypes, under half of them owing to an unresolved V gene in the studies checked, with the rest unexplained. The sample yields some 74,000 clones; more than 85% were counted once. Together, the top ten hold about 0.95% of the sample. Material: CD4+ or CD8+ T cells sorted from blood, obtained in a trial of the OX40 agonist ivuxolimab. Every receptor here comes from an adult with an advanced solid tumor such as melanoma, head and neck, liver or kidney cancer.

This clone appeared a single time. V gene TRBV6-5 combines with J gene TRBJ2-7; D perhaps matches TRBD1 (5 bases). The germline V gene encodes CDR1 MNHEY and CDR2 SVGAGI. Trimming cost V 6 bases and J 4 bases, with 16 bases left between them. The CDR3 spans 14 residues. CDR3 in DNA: TGTGCCAGCAGCCGAGAACCGACAGTTTACGAGCAGTACTTC. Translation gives CASSREPTVYEQYF.

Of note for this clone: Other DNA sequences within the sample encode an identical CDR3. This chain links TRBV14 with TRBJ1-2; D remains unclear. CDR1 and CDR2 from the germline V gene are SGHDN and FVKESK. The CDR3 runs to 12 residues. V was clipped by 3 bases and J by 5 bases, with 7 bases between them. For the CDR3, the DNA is TGTGCCAGCAGCCAGAGCGATTATGGCTACACCTTC. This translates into CASSQSDYGYTF.

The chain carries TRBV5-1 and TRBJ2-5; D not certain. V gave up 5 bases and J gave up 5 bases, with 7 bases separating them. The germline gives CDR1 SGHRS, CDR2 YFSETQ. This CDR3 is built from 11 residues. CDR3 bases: TGCGCCAGCAGGGTGTCGGAGACCCAGTACTTC. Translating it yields CASRVSETQYF.

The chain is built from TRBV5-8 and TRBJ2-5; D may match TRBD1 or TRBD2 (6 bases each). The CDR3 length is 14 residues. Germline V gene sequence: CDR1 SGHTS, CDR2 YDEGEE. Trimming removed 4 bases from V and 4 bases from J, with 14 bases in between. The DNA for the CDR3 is TGTGCCAGCAGCCTCGAGGGGGGACGAGAGACCCAGTACTTC. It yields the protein CASSLEGGRETQYF.

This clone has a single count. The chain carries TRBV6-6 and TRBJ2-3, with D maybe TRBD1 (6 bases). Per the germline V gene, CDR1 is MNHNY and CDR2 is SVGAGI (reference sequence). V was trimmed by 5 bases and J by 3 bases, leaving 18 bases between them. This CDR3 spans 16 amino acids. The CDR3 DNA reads TGTGCCAGCAGTCCCCTGGGGGCGATAGGGACAGATACGCAGTATTTT. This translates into CASSPLGAIGTDTQYF.

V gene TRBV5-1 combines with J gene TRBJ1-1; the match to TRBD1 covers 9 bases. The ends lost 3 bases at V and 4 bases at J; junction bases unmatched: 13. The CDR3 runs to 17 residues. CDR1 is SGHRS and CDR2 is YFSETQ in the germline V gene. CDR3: CASSSRTGEYEGTEAFF. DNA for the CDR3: TGCGCCAGCAGCTCGAGGACAGGGGAATACGAGGGCACTGAAGCTTTCTTT. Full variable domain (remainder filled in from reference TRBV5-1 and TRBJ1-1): KAGVTQTPRYLIKTRGQQVTLSCSPISGHRSVSWYQQTPGQGLQFLFEYFSETQRNKGNFPGRFSGRQFSNSRSEMNVSTLELGDSALYLCASSSRTGEYEGTEAFFGQGTRLTVV.

The CDR3 protein is CASSIVRGAGSEQYF. CDR3 coding DNA: TGTGCCAGTAGTATAGTGAGGGGTGCAGGTTCCGAGCAGTACTTC. The chain is built from TRBV19 and TRBJ2-7; perhaps D is TRBD1 or TRBD2 (5 bases each). In germline, CDR1 is LNHDA, CDR2 SQIVND (reference sequence). Trimming pared 1 base from V and 6 bases from J, leaving 16 bases between. The CDR3 totals 15 residues.

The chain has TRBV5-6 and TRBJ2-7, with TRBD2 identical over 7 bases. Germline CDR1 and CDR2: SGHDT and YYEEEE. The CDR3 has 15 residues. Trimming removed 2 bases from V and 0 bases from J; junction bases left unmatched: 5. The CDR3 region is CASSFGTTSSYEQYF. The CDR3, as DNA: TGTGCCAGCAGCTTCGGGACTACTAGCTCCTACGAGCAGTACTTC.

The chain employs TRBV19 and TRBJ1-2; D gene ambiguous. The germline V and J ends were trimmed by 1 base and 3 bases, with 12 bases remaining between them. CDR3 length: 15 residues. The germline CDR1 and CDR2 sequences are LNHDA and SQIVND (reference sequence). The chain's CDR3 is CASSIGGMWDYGYTF. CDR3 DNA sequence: TGTGCCAGTAGTATAGGAGGAATGTGGGACTATGGCTACACCTTC. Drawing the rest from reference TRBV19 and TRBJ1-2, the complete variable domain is DGGITQSPKYLFRKEGQNVTLSCEQNLNHDAMYWYRQDPGQGLRLIYYSQIVNDFQKGDIAEGYSVSREKKESFPLTVTSAQKNPTAFYLCASSIGGMWDYGYTFGSGTRLTVV.

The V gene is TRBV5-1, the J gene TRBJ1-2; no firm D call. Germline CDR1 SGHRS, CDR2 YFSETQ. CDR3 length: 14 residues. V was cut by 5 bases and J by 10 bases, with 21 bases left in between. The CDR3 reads CASSYPGSQKDYTF. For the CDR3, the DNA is TGCGCCAGCAGTTACCCGGGCTCTCAAAAGGACTACACCTTC.

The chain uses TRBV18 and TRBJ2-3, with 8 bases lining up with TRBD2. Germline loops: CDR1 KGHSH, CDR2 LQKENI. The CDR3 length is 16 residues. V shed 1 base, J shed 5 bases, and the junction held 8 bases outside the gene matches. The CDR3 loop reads CASSPLASGSQDTQYF. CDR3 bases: TGTGCCAGCTCACCACTGGCCAGCGGGAGCCAAGATACGCAGTATTTT.

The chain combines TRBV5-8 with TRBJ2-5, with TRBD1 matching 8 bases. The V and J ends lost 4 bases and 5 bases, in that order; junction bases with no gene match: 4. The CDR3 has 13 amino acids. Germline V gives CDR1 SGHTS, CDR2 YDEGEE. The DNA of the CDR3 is TGTGCCAGCAGCCGTCACAGGGGGGAGACCCAGTACTTC. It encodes CASSRHRGETQYF.

The DNA for the CDR3 is TGTGCCAGCAGCCTTGACAGGGGGCGACGAGGAAAACTGTTTTTT. The encoded protein is CASSLDRGRRGKLFF. The chain uses TRBV6-5 and TRBJ1-4, with 10 bases matching TRBD1. After removal of 6 bases from V and 10 bases from J, the junction contained 11 bases not matched to a gene. This CDR3 has 15 amino acids. CDR1 is MNHEY and CDR2 is SVGAGI in the germline V gene.

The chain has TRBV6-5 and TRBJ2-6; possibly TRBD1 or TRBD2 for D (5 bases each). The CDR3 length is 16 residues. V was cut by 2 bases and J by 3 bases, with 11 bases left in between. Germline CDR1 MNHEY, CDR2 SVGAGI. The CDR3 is CASSYKGTLGANVLTF. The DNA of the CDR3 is TGTGCCAGCAGTTACAAAGGGACCCTTGGGGCCAACGTCCTGACTTTC.

The CDR3: CAWNEGNTDTQYF. CDR3 nucleotides: TGTGCCTGGAACGAGGGAAACACAGATACGCAGTATTTT. J is TRBJ2-3 and V is TRBV30, with D maybe TRBD2 (5 bases). This CDR3 has 13 amino acids. CDR1 and CDR2 from the germline V gene are GTSNPN and SVGIG (reference sequence). Trimming shortened V by 4 bases and J by 2 bases, and 10 bases separated the two germline ends.